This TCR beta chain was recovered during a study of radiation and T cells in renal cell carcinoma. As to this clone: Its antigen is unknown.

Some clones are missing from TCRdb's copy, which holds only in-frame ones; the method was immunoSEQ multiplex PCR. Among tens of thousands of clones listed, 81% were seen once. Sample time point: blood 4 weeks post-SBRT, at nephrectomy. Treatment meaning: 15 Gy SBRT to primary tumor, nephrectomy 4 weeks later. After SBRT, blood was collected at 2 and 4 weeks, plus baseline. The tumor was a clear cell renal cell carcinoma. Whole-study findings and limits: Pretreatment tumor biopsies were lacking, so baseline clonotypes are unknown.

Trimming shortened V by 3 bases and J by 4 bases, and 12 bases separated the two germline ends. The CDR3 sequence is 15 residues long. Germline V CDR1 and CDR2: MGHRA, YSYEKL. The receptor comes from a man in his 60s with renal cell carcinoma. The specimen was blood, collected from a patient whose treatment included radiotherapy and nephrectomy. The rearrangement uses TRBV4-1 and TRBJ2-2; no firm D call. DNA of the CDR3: TGCGCCAGCAGCCAGCAGTACCCGGCCACCGGGGAGCTGTTTTTT. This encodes CASSQQYPATGELFF.